Below, one T cell receptor beta chain is given with its context. This sample is part of a study of blood T cell repertoires in COVID-19. Overall study context: The United States, Italy and Spain were the sources of the acute and convalescent COVID-19 samples. From T cells, B-cell-depleted T cells, or PBMCs came the material, which was cDNA or gDNA.

In the study's own analysis: Counts of nucleated cells, estimated from reference gene primer amplification, were obtained. Here immunoSEQ multiplex PCR was the method, and the copy in TCRdb shows in-frame clones only, minus some. V and J calls plus clone size are reproduced from that table; the DNA served to infer D and trimming. The sample records about 120,000 clones, about nine tenths being singletons. The sequencing input was peripheral blood. The clonotype was recovered from a human donor in a cohort sampled during active COVID-19.

DNA for the CDR3: TGTGCCAGCAGCTCGGACAGGGGGCGGACTGAAGCTTTCTTT. Translated, it gives CASSSDRGRTEAFF. V gene TRBV7-9 combines with J gene TRBJ1-1; TRBD1 matches at 11 bases. Germline V CDR1 and CDR2: SEHNR, FQNEAQ (reference sequence). V lost 4 bases, J lost 5 bases, and 3 bases stayed unmatched. The length of the CDR3 is 14 residues.